This TCR beta chain was documented in a study of blood T cells in healthy people across ages (dated by TCRdb to about 2015). The study in broad terms: Template switching captured roughly one uniquely barcoded TCR beta cDNA molecule per two T cells in model experiments. Donors were grouped into four age groups: young (average roughly 15 years), middle-aged (approximately 41), aged (about 60) and long-lived (roughly 80). To avoid experimental bias, donors of different ages were randomly spread across the sequencing lanes. To track age-related changes in TCR beta repertoire diversity, the study relied on deep sequencing normalized with unique cDNA molecular identifiers. The study analyzed two additional independent replicas of 1 million unique cDNA reads from the same blood draw for two donors, one aged 18 to 29 and one aged 80 or older.

Donors were a few dozen systemically healthy Caucasian individuals from Russia aged roughly 6 to 95 years. Approximately 11 milliliters of peripheral blood were drawn from each donor into EDTA-treated Vacutainer tubes. Ficoll-Paque density-gradient centrifugation was used to isolate PBMCs, with at least 6 million per sample. Trizol reagent was used to extract total RNA from PBMCs, with at least 6 micrograms per sample. The percentages of naive CD45RAhigh/CD27high T cells were determined by flow cytometry on a PBMC aliquot from every donor. CDR1 and CDR2 (MNHEY, SVGAGI) derive from the germline V gene. The CDR3 runs 13 residues from the cysteine to the phenylalanine. Only CDR3 DNA is held: 39 bases, read in frame from base 1. Trimming costs V 2 bases and J 4 bases, and their ends lie 8 bases apart. The research as a whole found: A strong correlation was found between observed TCR beta diversity and the percentage of naive T cells measured by flow cytometry. Because profiling used bulk unsorted PBMCs, naive and antigen-experienced compartments could not be compared conclusively. Observed TCR beta diversity per million T cells fell roughly linearly with age, and a significant reduction was already apparent by age roughly 40. Estimates of total diversity from one million sequenced T cells were regarded as lower bounds and underestimates. The CMV infection status of donors was not known, potentially confounding age-related changes in expanded clonotypes. Compared with the aged group, the long-lived group had more naive CD4+ T cells, fewer expanded clones and increased TCR diversity, a pattern suggesting age selection.

This clonotype was seen at least ten times. This clone's antigen is unknown. It has no much larger one-base neighbor in the sample; base qualities were not kept. The library was prepared using 5' RACE. A second PCR of about 6 to 11 cycles was performed with a sample-barcoded 5' primer and a J-beta primer mix. A template-switch 5' adaptor carrying 12 random nucleotides introduced a unique molecular identifier onto each TCR beta cDNA molecule. Each sample yielded at least 2.5 million CDR3-containing paired-end reads. All of the RNA was converted into first-strand cDNA using the Mint cDNA synthesis kit, with a TRBC-specific oligonucleotide serving as the primer. All cDNA was treated with uracil-DNA glycosylase and then went through a first 18-cycle PCR with the universal primers M1SS and BC2_uni_R. In the source study's methods: Each sample was normalized by randomly selecting 1 million high-quality reads, each carrying a distinct molecular identifier. Instead of being binned into consensus sequences, reads with shared molecular identifiers were discarded. MiTCR, run with a Q25 quality threshold and the strictest error-elimination algorithm, handled CDR3 identification, clonotype clustering and error correction. A nonparametric unseen species model using Euler transformation provided a lower-bound estimate of total TCR beta diversity. TCRdb's own reprocessing of the public reads used fastp at Q25 and MiXCR and kept productive beta chains. Every entry covers one CDR3 protein and lists the most common genes and DNA from its rows. What appears here as the V and J calls and clone size reflects TCRdb's work, not the paper's. The sample table shows some 1,800,000 distinct CDR3 sequences, and 39% are seen once. In total, the top ten clones hold 23% of the sample.

The V and J genes are TRBV6-5 and TRBJ2-5, with a tentative D gene TRBD2 over 5 matching bases. Material: blood. The sequence was collected from a human donor in good health. The DNA sequence is as follows: TGTGCCAGCAGTTACGTAGGAGGAGAGACCCAGTACTTC. This is translated as CASSYVGGETQYF.